Each of the 24 T cell receptor beta chains below was sequenced from the same sample in a study of cytomegalovirus exposure and HLA in healthy donors. The PCR had 60 Vbeta and 13 Jbeta primers. This table comes from immunoSEQ multiplex PCR, and its TCRdb copy is limited to in-frame clones, with some not included. This sample has 100,000 to 150,000 clones, with about 10% found just once. The sample consisted of PBMCs. The receptors derive from a woman under 30 in good health and CMV-seropositive.

This chain links TRBV25-1 with TRBJ1-3; no clear D. This CDR3 is built from 16 residues. Germline lookup yields CDR1 MGHDK and CDR2 SYGVNS. With 1 base removed from V and 0 bases from J, the gap between germline ends came to 10 bases. The CDR3 protein is CASSELSTASGNTIYF. The CDR3 nucleotides are TGTGCCAGCAGTGAATTAAGCACTGCCTCTGGAAACACCATATATTTT.

The rearrangement joins TRBV7-6 to TRBJ2-2; D is perhaps TRBD2 (5 bases). Deletions cut 2 bases from V and 5 bases from J, with 9 bases between. The CDR3 has 14 amino acids. The germline V gene has CDR1 SGHVS and CDR2 FNYEAQ. The CDR3 sequence: CASSLYGETGELFF. CDR3 nucleotide sequence: TGTGCCAGCAGCTTATATGGGGAGACCGGGGAGCTGTTTTTT. The full variable domain, its missing parts supplied by reference TRBV7-6 and TRBJ2-2, is GAGVSQSPRYKVTKRGQDVALRCDPISGHVSLYWYRQALGQGPEFLTYFNYEAQQDKSGLPNDRFSAERPEGSISTLTIQRTEQRDSAMYRCASSLYGETGELFFGEGSRLTVL.

This clone was seen a handful of times. V gene TRBV5-1 combines with J gene TRBJ2-7; 10 nucleotides align to TRBD2. Per germline, CDR1 SGHRS and CDR2 YFSETQ. The CDR3 runs 15 residues. The ends lost 5 bases at V and 2 bases at J; junction bases unmatched: 7. The chain's CDR3 is CASSATGTSAYEQYF. The CDR3 DNA reads TGCGCCAGCAGTGCTACCGGGACTAGCGCCTACGAGCAGTACTTC.

This clone was seen a few times. V and J are TRBV6-1 and TRBJ2-5; 11 bases align to TRBD2. The DNA matches TRBJ2-7 better at its end, which makes the J call doubtful. The CDR3 sequence is 14 residues long. Germline V gives CDR1 MNHNS, CDR2 SASEGT. The CDR3 coding sequence is TGTGCCAGCAGATTAGCGGGAGGGTCCTACGAGCAGTACTTC. This translates into CASRLAGGSYEQYF.

This clone was recorded a few times. V is TRBV7-9 and J is TRBJ1-1, with a weak D call TRBD1 (6 bases). V was cut by 5 bases and J by 6 bases, with 10 bases left in between. Germline loops: CDR1 SEHNR, CDR2 FQNEAQ (reference sequence). The CDR3 spans 12 residues. CDR3 amino acids: CASSQQGPEAFF. CDR3 in DNA: TGTGCCAGCAGCCAACAGGGTCCTGAAGCTTTCTTT.

This sequence joins TRBV7-9 and TRBJ2-5; D is perhaps TRBD1 (6 bases). The J call may be wrong; the DNA end is better matched by TRBJ2-7. This CDR3 region has 15 residues. Germline V CDR1 and CDR2: SEHNR, FQNEAQ (reference sequence). In DNA, the CDR3 is TGTGCCAGCAGCTTAGGGACAGCCAACTCCTACGAGCAGTACTTC. Protein sequence: CASSLGTANSYEQYF.

This clone was seen a few times. The chain has TRBV4-1 and TRBJ1-1, with a tentative D call TRBD1 (5 bases). The V and J ends lost 0 bases and 0 bases respectively, with 8 bases between them. The CDR3 has 15 amino acids. Germline CDR1 MGHRA, CDR2 YSYEKL. CDR3 bases: TGCGCCAGCAGCCAAGAGGACACCTTGAACACTGAAGCTTTCTTT. Its protein is CASSQEDTLNTEAFF.

This clone has a handful of counts. The V and J genes are TRBV5-6 and TRBJ1-4; 7 positions match TRBD1. The CDR3 runs 15 residues. V was clipped by 4 bases and J by 6 bases; unmatched bases: 9. Germline V lookup: CDR1 SGHDT, CDR2 YYEEEE. The CDR3 protein is CASSRGTEGDEKLFF. The CDR3 DNA is TGTGCCAGCAGCCGGGGGACAGAGGGGGATGAAAAACTGTTTTTT. Drawing the rest from reference TRBV5-6 and TRBJ1-4, the complete variable domain is DAGVTQSPTHLIKTRGQQVTLRCSPKSGHDTVSWYQQALGQGPQFIFQYYEEEERQRGNFPDRFSGHQFPNYSSELNVNALLLGDSALYLCASSRGTEGDEKLFFGSGTQLSVL.

The chain links TRBV7-9 to TRBJ2-1; 12 positions agree with TRBD2. The length of the CDR3 is 15 residues. Trimming took 3 bases from V and 7 from J; bases not matched to a gene: 4. Germline values: CDR1 SEHNR, CDR2 FQNEAQ (reference sequence). The CDR3 loop is CASSLNLAGGNEQFF. In DNA form, the CDR3 reads TGTGCCAGCAGCTTGAACCTAGCGGGAGGGAATGAGCAGTTCTTC.

In this sample, this clone turned up a few times. The V gene is TRBV10-3, the J gene TRBJ2-7; TRBD2 agrees at 8 bases. V lost 6 bases, J lost 2 bases, and 6 bases stayed unmatched. Per germline, CDR1 ENHRY and CDR2 SYGVKD. The CDR3 has 14 residues. CDR3: CAIRGSGKTYEQYF. The CDR3 DNA reads as TGTGCCATCAGGGGTAGCGGGAAAACCTACGAGCAGTACTTC.

This clone was observed a few times. The V call is TRBV9, the J call TRBJ1-2; no reliable D call. The CDR3 length is 14 residues. Trimming stripped 3 bases from V and 2 bases from J, with 11 bases between. Per the germline V gene, CDR1 is SGDLS and CDR2 is YYNGEE. CDR3 residues: CASSATSMNYGYTF. The CDR3 DNA follows: TGTGCCAGCAGCGCTACGTCGATGAACTATGGCTACACCTTC.

The chain joins TRBV18 to TRBJ1-1; 8 bases agree with TRBD1. This CDR3 is 18 amino acids long. The trim removed 2 bases at V and 1 base at J, leaving 12 bases unmatched. In germline, CDR1 is KGHSH, CDR2 LQKENI. The chain's CDR3 is CASSPVVGQGVGNTEAFF. As DNA, the CDR3 is TGTGCCAGCTCACCAGTCGTCGGACAGGGAGTGGGGAACACTGAAGCTTTCTTT. The full variable domain, its missing parts supplied by reference TRBV18 and TRBJ1-1, is NAGVMQNPRHLVRRRGQEARLRCSPMKGHSHVYWYRQLPEEGLKFMVYLQKENIIDESGMPKERFSAEFPKEGPSILRIQQVVRGDSAAYFCASSPVVGQGVGNTEAFFGQGTRLTVV.

This clone appeared many times. The gene calls are TRBV7-9 and TRBJ2-2, with D possibly being TRBD2 (6 bases). CDR1 and CDR2 (germline): SEHNR, FQNEAQ (reference sequence). The V end was cut by 1 base, the J end by 5 bases, with 14 bases between. The length of the CDR3 is 16 residues. The CDR3 bases are TGTGCCAGCAGCTTAGTAGACGGGAGAGAGACCGGGGAGCTGTTTTTT. Protein sequence: CASSLVDGRETGELFF.

CDR3 sequence: CASSLEPNQPQHF. The CDR3 DNA follows: TGTGCCAGCTCTCTCGAGCCCAATCAGCCCCAGCATTTT. The chain joins TRBV6-1 to TRBJ1-5, with D uncertain. V shed 8 bases and J shed 3 bases, with 11 bases lying between them. Per germline, CDR1 MNHNS and CDR2 SASEGT. There are 13 residues in the CDR3.

Ten or more counts support this clone. The rearrangement joins TRBV4-1 to TRBJ2-7, with 7 bases identical to TRBD2. J was trimmed by 2 bases and V by 0 bases; bases with no gene match: 13. The CDR3 loop spans 18 amino acids. Looked up from germline, CDR1 is MGHRA and CDR2 is YSYEKL. CDR3 DNA sequence: TGCGCCAGCAGCCAAGAGGTGACGCGGGAGCCCCACACCTACGAGCAGTACTTC. Protein product: CASSQEVTREPHTYEQYF.

This clone has just a few counts. At the DNA level, this CDR3 is encoded by other sequences in the same sample as well. J is TRBJ2-2 and V is TRBV5-4; 7 positions match TRBD1. The CDR3 consists of 15 residues. Germline trimming cut 3 bases from V and 5 bases from J; bases unmatched to any gene: 7. Germline loops: CDR1 SGHNT, CDR2 YYREEE (reference sequence). The CDR3 region has the DNA TGTGCCAGCAGCTCTAGACAGGGAGCAACCGGGGAGCTGTTTTTT. Its protein product is CASSSRQGATGELFF. Drawing the rest from reference TRBV5-4 and TRBJ2-2, the complete variable domain is ETGVTQSPTHLIKTRGQQVTLRCSSQSGHNTVSWYQQALGQGPQFIFQYYREEENGRGNFPPRFSGLQFPNYSSELNVNALELDDSALYLCASSSRQGATGELFFGEGSRLTVL.

This chain links TRBV6-1 with TRBJ2-1; 13 bases line up with TRBD2. The CDR3 is made up of 15 amino acids. Germline V gene sequence: CDR1 MNHNS, CDR2 SASEGT. J lost 0 bases, V lost 10 bases, and 3 bases had no gene match. The CDR3 region is CATRTSGSSYNEQFF. The CDR3 DNA reads TGTGCCACCAGGACTAGCGGGAGCTCCTACAATGAGCAGTTCTTC.

This clone was detected a few times. The V gene is TRBV7-9, the J gene TRBJ2-7, with D perhaps TRBD2 (7 bases). Per germline, CDR1 SEHNR and CDR2 FQNEAQ (reference sequence). The germline V and J ends were trimmed by 11 bases and 6 bases, with 14 bases remaining between them. The CDR3 has 11 amino acids. The CDR3 DNA reads as TGTGCCGGAGGGGGGGTCGGCGAGCAGTACTTC. This sequence encodes CAGGGVGEQYF.

This clone was recorded a few times. This chain links TRBV6-6 with TRBJ2-3; the match to TRBD1 covers 7 bases. The CDR3 extends over 15 amino acids. Germline CDR1 reads MNHNY; CDR2 reads SVGAGI (reference sequence). J lost 3 bases, V lost 6 bases, and 9 bases had no gene match. The CDR3 bases are TGTGCCAGCAGGACCGGACAGGCGGAGACAGATACGCAGTATTTT. Amino acid sequence: CASRTGQAETDTQYF.

The chain employs TRBV4-1 and TRBJ2-2; 10 bases agree with TRBD2. The CDR3 consists of 20 residues. CDR1 is MGHRA and CDR2 is YSYEKL in the germline V gene. Losses at the gene ends were 0 bases for V and 0 bases for J; bases not matched to a gene: 10. The CDR3 spells CASSQELAGTHPTNTGELFF. The CDR3 DNA sequence: TGCGCCAGCAGCCAAGAACTAGCGGGAACGCATCCTACGAACACCGGGGAGCTGTTTTTT.

This clone was detected only a few times. The genes are TRBV6-6 and TRBJ2-1; no definite D call. Trimming removed 6 bases from V and 3 bases from J, with 12 bases in between. CDR1 is MNHNY, CDR2 SVGAGI, per germline (reference sequence). The CDR3 has 14 residues. The CDR3 region is CASSPSRLYNEQFF. The DNA for the CDR3 is TGTGCCAGCAGCCCCTCCAGGCTCTACAATGAGCAGTTCTTC.

This sequence joins TRBV7-3 and TRBJ2-2; D is possibly TRBD1 (6 bases). Trimming cost V 5 bases and J 0 bases, with 13 bases left between them. The germline V gene encodes CDR1 SGHTA and CDR2 FQGTGA. The CDR3 runs 16 residues. CDR3 loop: CASSPPGTTNTGELFF. CDR3 nucleotide sequence: TGTGCCAGCAGCCCCCCCGGGACAACGAACACCGGGGAGCTGTTTTTT.

This clone appeared a few times. V gene TRBV2 combines with J gene TRBJ2-2, with TRBD2 matching over 7 bases. This CDR3 has 15 residues. Germline assignment: CDR1 SNHLY and CDR2 FYNNEI. Trimming at V came to 6 bases and at J to 2 bases, leaving 6 bases not matched to a gene. CDR3 protein: CASRGLTSNTGELFF. CDR3 nucleotides: TGTGCCAGCAGGGGACTAACGTCAAACACCGGGGAGCTGTTTTTT. The full variable domain, in which reference TRBV2 and TRBJ2-2 provide the parts outside the CDR3, is EPEVTQTPSHQVTQMGQEVILRCVPISNHLYFYWYRQILGQKVEFLVSFYNNEISEKSEIFDDQFSVERPDGSNFTLKIRSTKLEDSAMYFCASRGLTSNTGELFFGEGSRLTVL.

The gene calls are TRBV9 and TRBJ2-7; maybe TRBD2 (6 bases). The CDR3 extends over 15 amino acids. Germline V gives CDR1 SGDLS, CDR2 YYNGEE. The V and J ends lost 2 bases and 3 bases respectively, with 15 bases between them. The CDR3 coding sequence is TGTGCCAGCAGCGTGGCTAGCGCTACTTTCTACGAGCAGTACTTC. This translates into CASSVASATFYEQYF.